These 12 T cell receptor beta chains came from one sample sequenced in a study of cytomegalovirus exposure and HLA in healthy donors (dated by TCRdb to 2015 to 2018). Library method: the immunoSEQ multiplex PCR assay. For the multiplex PCR, a mixture combining 60 forward primers for TCR Vbeta segments and 13 reverse primers for TCR Jbeta segments was used. TCRdb retrieved this table from immuneACCESS and kept in-frame rearrangements only. Not all clones are present; in checked studies, unresolved V genes account for under half, and no reason is known for the remainder. Within this sample are more than 200,000 clones, with 82% of them counted one time only. Approximately 5.7% of the sample is held by the ten biggest clonotypes. Sequenced sample: PBMCs. The origin of the receptors is a man aged 40-49 years in good health and CMV-seropositive.

The CDR3 region has the DNA TGTGCCAGCAGCTTAACTAGCGGCCCCTACGAGCAGTACTTC. It codes for CASSLTSGPYEQYF. The chain uses TRBV7-8 and TRBJ2-7; 8 bases agree with TRBD2. CDR1 and CDR2 (germline): SGHVS, FQNEAQ. Trimming at V came to 2 bases and at J to 2 bases, leaving 2 bases not matched to a gene. This CDR3 comprises 14 residues. Complete variable domain (other parts from reference TRBV7-8 and TRBJ2-7): GAGVSQSPRYKVAKRGQDVALRCDPISGHVSLFWYQQALGQGPEFLTYFQNEAQLDKSGLPSDRFFAERPEGSVSTLKIQRTQQEDSAVYLCASSLTSGPYEQYFGPGTRLTVT.

The chain employs TRBV2 and TRBJ2-7; D may be TRBD1 (5 bases). The CDR3 extends over 13 amino acids. Trimming took off 7 bases at V and 1 base at J, with 11 bases between the two ends. Germline CDR1 is SNHLY and CDR2 is FYNNEI. Written as DNA, the CDR3 is TGTGCCAGCAATTTACAGGCGTCCTACGAGCAGTACGTC. Translated: CASNLQASYEQYV.

The rearrangement joins TRBV6-5 to TRBJ1-1, with D maybe TRBD1 (5 bases). Germline loops: CDR1 MNHEY, CDR2 SVGAGI. The CDR3 totals 15 residues. Trimming took 2 bases from V and 5 from J, leaving 15 bases between them. The CDR3 reads CASSYPGGLTTEAFF. The CDR3 coding sequence is TGTGCCAGCAGTTACCCGGGGGGTCTCACAACTGAAGCTTTCTTT.

This sequence joins TRBV19 and TRBJ2-5; 7 nucleotides align to TRBD1. The CDR3 has 14 amino acids. V shed 4 bases and J 0 bases; nucleotides not matched to a gene: 2. Germline V CDR1 and CDR2: LNHDA, SQIVND (reference sequence). CDR3 residues: CASSNGQDQETQYF. CDR3 DNA: TGTGCCAGTAGTAATGGACAGGACCAAGAGACCCAGTACTTC.

The rearrangement links TRBV27 to TRBJ2-2; TRBD1 matches at 8 bases. This CDR3 region has 14 residues. Germline V gene sequence: CDR1 MNHEY, CDR2 SMNVEV (reference sequence). The trim removed 5 bases at V and 4 bases at J, leaving 3 bases unmatched. The CDR3 region has the DNA TGTGCCAGCAGTAACAGGGGGAGCACCGGGGAGCTGTTTTTT. It yields the protein CASSNRGSTGELFF.

The V and J genes are TRBV19 and TRBJ1-4; 9 positions match TRBD1. The germline CDR1 and CDR2 sequences are LNHDA and SQIVND (reference sequence). V gave up 7 bases and J gave up 8 bases; unmatched junction bases: 8. This CDR3 has 14 amino acids. CDR3 loop: CASTTGTGYEKLFF. CDR3 DNA sequence: TGTGCCAGTACTACCGGGACAGGGTACGAAAAACTGTTTTTT.

About this clone itself: Additional DNA sequences in this sample encode the identical CDR3. This chain connects TRBV6-5 to TRBJ2-1, with 8 bases that match TRBD1. CDR3 size: 15 residues. Germline CDR1 is MNHEY and CDR2 is SVGAGI. Trimming cost V 5 bases and J 4 bases; bases outside gene matches: 7. The CDR3: CASSRDRGRYNEQFF. The CDR3 DNA is TGTGCCAGCAGTCGAGACAGGGGACGGTACAATGAGCAGTTCTTC.

This chain links TRBV7-3 with TRBJ2-1; 8 bases fit TRBD2. V lost 5 bases and J lost 7; bases outside the gene matches: 19. The CDR3 has 18 residues. Germline CDR1 reads SGHTA; CDR2 reads FQGTGA. CDR3 loop: CASSAKVSGTAGRNEQFF. The CDR3 DNA follows: TGTGCCAGCAGCGCAAAGGTTAGCGGGACGGCGGGGAGAAATGAGCAGTTCTTC.

The genes are TRBV27 and TRBJ1-5; 9 positions match TRBD1. This CDR3 spans 15 amino acids. CDR1 MNHEY and CDR2 SMNVEV come from the germline V gene (reference sequence). After removal of 6 bases from V and 3 bases from J, the junction contained 6 bases not matched to a gene. The CDR3 reads CASRGTGSNNQPQHF. CDR3 coding DNA: TGTGCCAGCAGGGGGACAGGGTCGAACAATCAGCCCCAGCATTTT.

This clone was picked up one time. The chain couples TRBV4-1 to TRBJ2-1; possibly TRBD2 for D (6 bases). The CDR3 loop spans 16 amino acids. Per the germline V gene, CDR1 is MGHRA and CDR2 is YSYEKL. The V end lost 1 base, the J end lost 1 base, and 11 bases lay between the germline ends. The chain's CDR3 is CASSQGASGSYNEQFF. The CDR3 DNA sequence: TGCGCCAGCAGCCAAGGGGCCAGCGGGTCCTACAATGAGCAGTTCTTC.

J is TRBJ2-1 and V is TRBV7-6, with TRBD2 matching over 14 bases. After removal of 4 bases from V and 5 bases from J, the junction contained 4 bases not matched to a gene. Germline V gene data show CDR1 as SGHVS and CDR2 as FNYEAQ. The CDR3 is 16 residues long. DNA of the CDR3: TGTGCCAGCAGCTCAAGACTAGCGGGAGGGAACAATGAGCAGTTCTTC. This codes for CASSSRLAGGNNEQFF.

The chain is built from TRBV11-1 and TRBJ1-2, with 9 bases matching TRBD1. The V gene end was trimmed by 1 base and the J gene end by 3 bases; junction bases not matched to a gene: 9. CDR3 length equals 17 residues. Germline assignment: CDR1 SGHAT and CDR2 FQDESV (reference sequence). The CDR3 protein is CASSLGPWDRADYGYTF. As DNA, the CDR3 is TGTGCCAGCAGCTTAGGACCATGGGACAGGGCGGACTATGGCTACACCTTC.